The T cell receptor (beta chain) under discussion was sequenced for a study of CD8+CD57+ T cells in acquired aplastic anemia. Study in general: Researchers reported that healthy donors averaged about 11 million reads for CD4+ cells. General observations from the study: Approximately 30 was the count of CD8+ CDR3 sequences that patients shared with controls.

The germline V and J ends were trimmed by 4 bases and 8 bases, with 18 bases remaining between them. The V gene's germline CDR1 is SGHNT and CDR2 YYREEE (reference sequence). This CDR3 has 15 amino acids. As to this clonotype: The antigen is unknown.

Using genomic DNA as the template, TCR beta VDJ and CDR3 profiling was carried out. In TCRdb, the reads were re-called with MiXCR into one record per CDR3 protein. The sample consists of about 220,000 distinct CDR3 sequences, around 32% of them appearing once. The V call is TRBV5-4, the J call TRBJ1-4, with a possible D match to TRBD1 (5 bases). The sample comprised sorted CD4+, CD8+, or CD8+CD57+ T cells (not recorded which) from PBMCs. The receptor's source is a human donor in good health, serving as a control. The CDR3 DNA reads TGTGCCAGCAGCGCCGGACCGACCGGGGACGAAAAACTGTTTTTT. Translating it yields CASSAGPTGDEKLFF.